The next 6 T cell receptor beta chains were all read from a single sample in a study of spatial heterogeneity in lung cancer. Regarding the study as a whole: Expanded alpha and beta TCR counts within tumors tracked tumor mutation counts.

Each CDR3 protein is one row after TCRdb ran MiXCR on the 5' RACE reads. The sample gives some 9,000 distinct CDR3 sequences, over 11% of which show up once; 13% to 15% is in the top ten. These TCRs are of unknown antigen specificity. Time point given: sample taken at primary tumor resection. This material consisted of lung tumor tissue, taken at surgery. The receptors here all came from a male donor with early-stage non-small cell lung cancer.

This clonotype was recorded many times. This beta chain is a stray read from a library made for alpha chains; its abundance is not meaningful. The V call is TRBV7-8, the J call TRBJ2-2, with TRBD1 matching 9 bases. The CDR3 runs 15 residues. Trimming removed 5 bases from V and 7 bases from J; junction bases left unmatched: 8. CDR1 and CDR2 (germline): SGHVS, FQNEAQ. In DNA form, the CDR3 reads TGTGCCAGCAGCCCTGGGACAGGGTTGATCGGGGAGCTGTTTTTT. Encoded protein: CASSPGTGLIGELFF.

Ten or more counts support this clonotype. This beta chain is a stray read from a library made for alpha chains; its abundance is not meaningful. V usage is TRBV4-2 and J usage is TRBJ2-3; 8 nucleotides align to TRBD1. This CDR3 is 17 amino acids long. The J segment lost 1 base and the V segment lost 0 bases, leaving 6 bases of the junction unmatched. Germline assignment: CDR1 LGHNA and CDR2 YNFKEQ. As DNA, the CDR3 is TGTGCCAGCAGCCAAGATTGGCAGGGGGCGGGCACAGATACGCAGTATTTT. Translated, it gives CASSQDWQGAGTDTQYF.

This clonotype was detected ten times or more. This beta chain is an off-target read within a library intended for alpha chains, so its frequency means little. The chain recombines TRBV12-3 or TRBV12-4 with TRBJ2-5, with 8 nucleotides matching TRBD2. CDR3 length equals 17 residues. With V trimmed by 5 bases and J by 3 bases, 14 bases remained unmatched. CDR3 coding DNA: TGTGCCAGCAGTCCACGGGGGAGCGGGAGTGGGGAAGAGACCCAGTACTTC. As protein: CASSPRGSGSGEETQYF.

This clonotype was recorded at least ten times. This beta chain is a stray sequence in a library constructed for alpha chains; its clone size is not meaningful. V and J are TRBV27 and TRBJ2-3; TRBD1 matches at 8 bases. V was clipped by 5 bases and J by 2 bases; unmatched bases: 6. The germline V gene has CDR1 MNHEY and CDR2 SMNVEV (reference sequence). There are 15 residues in the CDR3. The DNA of the CDR3 is TGTGCCAGCAGTCAAGAGACAGGGGCCACAGATACGCAGTATTTT. It codes for CASSQETGATDTQYF.

This clonotype has a handful of counts. This beta chain is a stray read from a library made for alpha chains; its abundance is not meaningful. The rearrangement uses TRBV2 and TRBJ1-2; D remains unclear. V was cut by 5 bases and J by 1 base, with 11 bases left in between. The CDR3 has 14 residues. CDR1 and CDR2 from the germline V gene are SNHLY and FYNNEI. CDR3 in amino acids: CASSSYAGNYGYTF. DNA of the CDR3: TGTGCCAGCAGTAGTTATGCTGGTAACTATGGCTACACCTTC.

Concerning this clonotype: In a library made to pick up alpha chains, this beta chain is a stray read with a size that means little. This rearrangement joins TRBV7-2 to TRBJ2-5, with TRBD2 identical over 11 bases. The CDR3 has 15 amino acids. V was clipped by 1 base and J by 3 bases; unmatched bases: 1. Looked up from germline, CDR1 is SGHTA and CDR2 is FQGNSA. The CDR3 sequence: CASSLGLAGKETQYF. The DNA for the CDR3 is TGTGCCAGCAGCTTAGGACTAGCGGGGAAAGAGACCCAGTACTTC.